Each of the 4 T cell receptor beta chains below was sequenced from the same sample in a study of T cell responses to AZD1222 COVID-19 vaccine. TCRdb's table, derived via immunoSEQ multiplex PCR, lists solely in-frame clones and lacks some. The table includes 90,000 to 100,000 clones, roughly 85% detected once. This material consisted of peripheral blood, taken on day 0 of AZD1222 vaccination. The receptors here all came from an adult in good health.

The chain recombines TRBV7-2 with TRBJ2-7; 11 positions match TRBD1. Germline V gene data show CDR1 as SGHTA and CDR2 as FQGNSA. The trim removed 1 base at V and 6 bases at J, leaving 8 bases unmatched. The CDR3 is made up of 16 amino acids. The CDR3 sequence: CASSLDGQGAQIEQYF. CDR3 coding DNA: TGTGCCAGCAGCTTAGATGGACAGGGGGCGCAGATCGAGCAGTACTTC.

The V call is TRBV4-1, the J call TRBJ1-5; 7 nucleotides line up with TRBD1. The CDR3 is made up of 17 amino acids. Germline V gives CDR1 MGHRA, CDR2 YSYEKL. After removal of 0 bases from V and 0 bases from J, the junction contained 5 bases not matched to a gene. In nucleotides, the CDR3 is TGCGCCAGCAGCCAAGATGGGGACAGTTATAGCAATCAGCCCCAGCATTTT. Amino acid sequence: CASSQDGDSYSNQPQHF.

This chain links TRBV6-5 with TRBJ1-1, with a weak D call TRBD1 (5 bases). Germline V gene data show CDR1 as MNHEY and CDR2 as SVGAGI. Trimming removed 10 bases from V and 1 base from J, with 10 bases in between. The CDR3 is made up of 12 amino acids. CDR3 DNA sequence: TGTGCCACCCGAACAGGGAACACTGAAGCTTTCTTT. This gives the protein CATRTGNTEAFF.

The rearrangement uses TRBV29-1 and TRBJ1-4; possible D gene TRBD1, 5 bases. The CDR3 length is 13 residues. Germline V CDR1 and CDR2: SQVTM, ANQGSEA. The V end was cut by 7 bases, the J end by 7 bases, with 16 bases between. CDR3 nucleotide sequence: TGCAGCGCTGAGGGTTCGAGGGGTGAAAAACTGTTTTTT. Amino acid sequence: CSAEGSRGEKLFF.